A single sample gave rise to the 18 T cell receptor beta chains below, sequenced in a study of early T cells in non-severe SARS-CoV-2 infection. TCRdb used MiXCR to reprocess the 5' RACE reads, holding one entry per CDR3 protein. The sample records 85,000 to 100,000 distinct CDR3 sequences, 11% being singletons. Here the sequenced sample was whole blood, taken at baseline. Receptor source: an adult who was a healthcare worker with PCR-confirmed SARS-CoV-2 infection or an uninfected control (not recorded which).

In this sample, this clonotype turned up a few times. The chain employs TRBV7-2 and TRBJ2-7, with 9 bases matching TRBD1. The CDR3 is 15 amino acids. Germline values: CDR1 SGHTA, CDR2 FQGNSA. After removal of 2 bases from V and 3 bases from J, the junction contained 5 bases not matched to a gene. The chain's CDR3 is CASSLKGTGYYEQYF. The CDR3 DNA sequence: TGTGCCAGCAGCTTAAAGGGGACAGGGTACTACGAGCAGTACTTC.

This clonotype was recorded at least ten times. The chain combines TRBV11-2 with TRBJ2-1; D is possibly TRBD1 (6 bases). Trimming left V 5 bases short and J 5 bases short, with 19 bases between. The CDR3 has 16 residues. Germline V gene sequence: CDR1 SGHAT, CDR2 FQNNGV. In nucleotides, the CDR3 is TGTGCCAGCAGCCCCCTAGGGGGACGGCGCCACAATGAGCAGTTCTTC. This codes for CASSPLGGRRHNEQFF.

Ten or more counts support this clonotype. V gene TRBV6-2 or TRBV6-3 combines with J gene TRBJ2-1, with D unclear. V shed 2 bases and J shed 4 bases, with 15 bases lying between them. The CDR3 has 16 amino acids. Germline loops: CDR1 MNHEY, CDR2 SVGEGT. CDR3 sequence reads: CASSYAVRVVYNEQFF. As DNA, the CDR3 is TGTGCCAGCAGTTACGCGGTCAGAGTAGTGTACAATGAGCAGTTCTTC.

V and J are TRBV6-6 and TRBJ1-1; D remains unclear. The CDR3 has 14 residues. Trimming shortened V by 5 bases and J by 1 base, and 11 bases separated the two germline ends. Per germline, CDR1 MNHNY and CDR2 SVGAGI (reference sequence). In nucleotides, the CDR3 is TGTGCCAGCAGTCGGACTATAAAGAACACTGAAGCTTTCTTT. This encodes CASSRTIKNTEAFF.

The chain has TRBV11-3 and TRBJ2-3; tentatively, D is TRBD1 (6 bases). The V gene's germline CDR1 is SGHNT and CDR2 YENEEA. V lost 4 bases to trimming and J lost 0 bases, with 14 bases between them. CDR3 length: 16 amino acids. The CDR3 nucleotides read TGTGCCAGCAGCTACGAACAGGGAACTAGCACAGATACGCAGTATTTT. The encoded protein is CASSYEQGTSTDTQYF.

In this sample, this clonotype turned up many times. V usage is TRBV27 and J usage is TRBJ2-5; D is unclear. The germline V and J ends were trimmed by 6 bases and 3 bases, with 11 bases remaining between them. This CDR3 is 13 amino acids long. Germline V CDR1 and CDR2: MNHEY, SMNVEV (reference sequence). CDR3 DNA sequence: TGTGCCAGCAGCTACGACGTCGAAGAGACCCAGTACTTC. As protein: CASSYDVEETQYF.

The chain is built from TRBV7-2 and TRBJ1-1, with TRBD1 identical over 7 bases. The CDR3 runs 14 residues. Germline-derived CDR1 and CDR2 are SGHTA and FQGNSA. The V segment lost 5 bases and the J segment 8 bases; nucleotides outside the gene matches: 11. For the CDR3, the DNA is TGTGCCAGCAGCCCTCCGGACAGGCTACTCGAAGCTTTCTTT. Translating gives CASSPPDRLLEAFF.

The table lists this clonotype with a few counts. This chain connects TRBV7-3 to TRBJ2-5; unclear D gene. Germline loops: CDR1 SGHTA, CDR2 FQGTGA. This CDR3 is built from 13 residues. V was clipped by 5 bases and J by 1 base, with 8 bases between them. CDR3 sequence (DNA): TGTGCCAGCAGCGCAGGACCCCAAGAGACCCAGTACTTC. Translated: CASSAGPQETQYF.

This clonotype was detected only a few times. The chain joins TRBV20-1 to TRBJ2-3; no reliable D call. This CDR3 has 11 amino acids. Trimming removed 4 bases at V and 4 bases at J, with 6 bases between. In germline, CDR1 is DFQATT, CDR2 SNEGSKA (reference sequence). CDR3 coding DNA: TGCAGTGCTACGGCGCCAGATACGCAGTATTTT. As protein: CSATAPDTQYF.

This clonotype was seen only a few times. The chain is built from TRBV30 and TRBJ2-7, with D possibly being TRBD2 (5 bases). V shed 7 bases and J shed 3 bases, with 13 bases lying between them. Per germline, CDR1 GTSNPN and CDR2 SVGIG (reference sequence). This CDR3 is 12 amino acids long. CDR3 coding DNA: TGTGCCTTCTCGCTTGGAGGCTACGAGCAGTACTTC. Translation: CAFSLGGYEQYF.

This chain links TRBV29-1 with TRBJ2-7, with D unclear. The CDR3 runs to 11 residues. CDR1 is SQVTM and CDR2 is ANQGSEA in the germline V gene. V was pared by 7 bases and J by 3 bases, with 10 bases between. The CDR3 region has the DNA TGCAGCGGGCTTTCGGGCTACGAGCAGTACTTC. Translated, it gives CSGLSGYEQYF.

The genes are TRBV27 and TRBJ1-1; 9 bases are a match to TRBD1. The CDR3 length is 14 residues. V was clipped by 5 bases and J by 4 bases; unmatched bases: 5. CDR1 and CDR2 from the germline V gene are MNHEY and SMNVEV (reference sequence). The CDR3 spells CASSGSTGGTEAFF. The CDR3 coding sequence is TGTGCCAGCAGTGGATCGACAGGGGGCACTGAAGCTTTCTTT.

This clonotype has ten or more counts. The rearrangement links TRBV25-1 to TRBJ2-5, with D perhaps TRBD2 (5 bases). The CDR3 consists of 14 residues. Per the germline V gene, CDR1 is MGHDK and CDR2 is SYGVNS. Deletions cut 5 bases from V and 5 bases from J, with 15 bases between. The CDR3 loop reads CASSPTTGDETQYF. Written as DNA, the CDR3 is TGTGCCAGCAGTCCGACAACCGGGGATGAGACCCAGTACTTC.

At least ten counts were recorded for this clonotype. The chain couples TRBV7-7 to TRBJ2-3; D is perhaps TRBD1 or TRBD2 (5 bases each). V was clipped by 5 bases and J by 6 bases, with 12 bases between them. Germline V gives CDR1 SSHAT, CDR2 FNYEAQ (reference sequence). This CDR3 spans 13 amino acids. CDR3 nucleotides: TGTGCCAGCAGCCCAGGGACGTTGGATACGCAGTATTTT. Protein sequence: CASSPGTLDTQYF.

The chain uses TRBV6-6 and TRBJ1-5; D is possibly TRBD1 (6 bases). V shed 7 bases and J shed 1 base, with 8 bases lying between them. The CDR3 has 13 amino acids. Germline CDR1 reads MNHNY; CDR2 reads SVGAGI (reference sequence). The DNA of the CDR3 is TGTGCCAGCAACCAGGGGAGCAATCAGCCCCAGCATTTT. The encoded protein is CASNQGSNQPQHF.

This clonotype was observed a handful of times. The DNA for the CDR3 is TGCGCCAGCAGCCAAGATGATGGGGGCCTAAGCACAGATACGCAGTATTTT. This translates into CASSQDDGGLSTDTQYF. The chain recombines TRBV4-1 with TRBJ2-3; tentatively, D is TRBD1 (6 bases). V was shortened by 0 bases and J by 0 bases, with 13 bases between the two germline ends. The CDR3 spans 17 residues. Germline lookup yields CDR1 MGHRA and CDR2 YSYEKL.

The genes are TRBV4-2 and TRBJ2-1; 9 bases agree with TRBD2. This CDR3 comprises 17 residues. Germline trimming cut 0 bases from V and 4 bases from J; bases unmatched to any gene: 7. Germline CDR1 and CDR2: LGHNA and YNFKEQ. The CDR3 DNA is TGTGCCAGCAGCCAAGACAGGGCGGGGGGGCAATACAATGAGCAGTTCTTC. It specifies CASSQDRAGGQYNEQFF.

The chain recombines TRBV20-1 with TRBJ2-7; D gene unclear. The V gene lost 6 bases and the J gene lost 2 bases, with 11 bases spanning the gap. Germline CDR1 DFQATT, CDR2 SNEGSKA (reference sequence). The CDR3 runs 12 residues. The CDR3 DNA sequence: TGCAGTGCGCAGCCCGGCACCTACGAGCAGTACTTC. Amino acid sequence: CSAQPGTYEQYF.